The rows below give T cell receptor beta chains drawn from one sample of a study of blood T cell repertoires in COVID-19. Measured with immunoSEQ multiplex PCR; TCRdb has only the in-frame clones, and not every one. The table lists around 300,000 clones, roughly 89% of them singletons. Sequencing input: PBMCs or T cells enriched from blood (not recorded which). These TCRs come from a woman aged 55-69 years who had recovered from COVID-19. CDR3s include the opening cysteine and the closing phenylalanine or tryptophan. A D gene is named only where the DNA matches it firmly. A row's size may be missing; if present it is once, few, many or a size class.

J gene: TRBJ1-1
V gene: TRBV9
D gene: -
clone size: -
CDR3 protein: CASSVEPAGEAFF
CDR3 DNA: TGTGCCAGCAGCGTAGAACCGGCGGGGGAAGCTTTCTTT

J gene: TRBJ2-1
V gene: TRBV6-4
D gene: TRBD2
clone size: -
CDR3 protein: CASSGLAGVDEQFF
CDR3 DNA: TGTGCCAGCAGTGGGCTAGCGGGAGTAGATGAGCAGTTCTTC

J gene: TRBJ2-1
V gene: TRBV9
D gene: -
clone size: -
CDR3 protein: CASSVTDYSYNEQFF
CDR3 DNA: TGTGCCAGCAGCGTAACAGATTATTCCTACAATGAGCAGTTCTTC

J gene: TRBJ2-7
V gene: TRBV15
D gene: TRBD1
clone size: -
CDR3 protein: CATSPRDRLYEQYF
CDR3 DNA: TGTGCCACCAGCCCCCGGGACAGACTCTACGAGCAGTACTTC

J gene: TRBJ2-7
V gene: TRBV27
D gene: -
clone size: -
CDR3 protein: CASSLPDRALHEQYF
CDR3 DNA: TGTGCCAGCAGCTTACCAGACAGAGCCCTCCACGAGCAGTACTTC

J gene: TRBJ2-7
V gene: TRBV12-3/TRBV12-4
D gene: -
clone size: -
CDR3 protein: CASSPHREQYF
CDR3 DNA: TGTGCCAGCAGTCCACACCGCGAGCAGTACTTC

J gene: TRBJ1-4
V gene: TRBV12-3/TRBV12-4
D gene: -
clone size: once
CDR3 protein: CASSLGPSVKLFF
CDR3 DNA: TGTGCCAGCAGTCTTGGGCCGTCGGTAAAACTGTTTTTT

J gene: TRBJ2-3
V gene: TRBV11-2
D gene: -
clone size: once
CDR3 protein: CASSHERAPTDTQYF
CDR3 DNA: TGTGCCAGCAGCCATGAGCGCGCCCCCACAGATACGCAGTATTTT

J gene: TRBJ2-6
V gene: TRBV10-3
D gene: -
clone size: -
CDR3 protein: CAISDRGGANVLTF
CDR3 DNA: TGTGCCATCAGTGACAGGGGTGGGGCCAACGTCCTGACTTTC

J gene: TRBJ1-2
V gene: TRBV11-3
D gene: -
clone size: -
CDR3 protein: CASSSQGIYGYTF
CDR3 DNA: TGTGCCAGCAGCTCACAGGGTATCTATGGCTACACCTTC

J gene: TRBJ1-2
V gene: TRBV19
D gene: TRBD1
clone size: once
CDR3 protein: CASTPGGTGGYGYTF
CDR3 DNA: TGTGCCAGTACCCCAGGGGGGACAGGGGGATATGGCTACACCTTC

J gene: TRBJ1-5
V gene: TRBV28
D gene: TRBD1
clone size: -
CDR3 protein: CASRAGTVNQPQHF
CDR3 DNA: TGTGCCAGCAGAGCCGGGACAGTCAATCAGCCCCAGCATTTT

J gene: TRBJ2-5
V gene: TRBV9
D gene: TRBD2
clone size: -
CDR3 protein: CASSGNSGGGETQYF
CDR3 DNA: TGTGCCAGCAGCGGAAATAGCGGGGGCGGAGAGACCCAGTACTTC

J gene: TRBJ2-7
V gene: TRBV5-1
D gene: -
clone size: -
CDR3 protein: CASSPGGYEQYF
CDR3 DNA: TGCGCCAGCAGCCCCGGCGGTTACGAGCAGTACTTC

J gene: TRBJ2-1
V gene: TRBV12-3/TRBV12-4
D gene: -
clone size: -
CDR3 protein: CASSFSNYNEQFF
CDR3 DNA: TGTGCCAGCAGTTTTTCAAACTACAATGAGCAGTTCTTC

J gene: TRBJ1-2
V gene: TRBV5-4
D gene: TRBD1
clone size: -
CDR3 protein: CASSDPDRFFGYTF
CDR3 DNA: TGTGCCAGCAGCGACCCGGACAGGTTTTTTGGCTACACCTTC

J gene: TRBJ1-3
V gene: TRBV3-1/TRBV3-2
D gene: -
clone size: -
CDR3 protein: CASSQVLGPGGTIYF
CDR3 DNA: TGTGCCAGCAGCCAAGTTTTGGGGCCCGGGGGCACCATATATTTT

J gene: TRBJ1-2
V gene: TRBV6-5
D gene: -
clone size: -
CDR3 protein: CASTKLGQGSTGYTF
CDR3 DNA: TGTGCCAGCACAAAACTCGGGCAGGGAAGTACTGGCTACACCTTC

J gene: TRBJ1-5
V gene: TRBV10-3
D gene: -
clone size: -
CDR3 protein: CAISDSTQGRQPQHF
CDR3 DNA: TGTGCCATCAGTGACTCTACTCAGGGGCGTCAGCCCCAGCATTTT

J gene: TRBJ1-1
V gene: TRBV9
D gene: -
clone size: -
CDR3 protein: CASSASGGGSTEAFF
CDR3 DNA: TGTGCCAGCAGCGCCAGTGGGGGCGGGAGCACTGAAGCTTTCTTT

J gene: TRBJ2-5
V gene: TRBV28
D gene: -
clone size: once
CDR3 protein: CASGEGGQETQYF
CDR3 DNA: TGTGCGTCCGGCGAAGGAGGGCAAGAGACCCAGTACTTC

J gene: TRBJ2-7
V gene: TRBV30
D gene: -
clone size: -
CDR3 protein: CAWSRQLYEQYF
CDR3 DNA: TGTGCCTGGAGTCGACAGCTATACGAGCAGTACTTC

J gene: TRBJ1-6
V gene: TRBV6-1
D gene: -
clone size: -
CDR3 protein: CASSTTGSKSPLHF
CDR3 DNA: TGTGCCAGCAGCACCACAGGGTCTAAGTCACCCCTCCACTTT

J gene: TRBJ2-7
V gene: TRBV19
D gene: -
clone size: -
CDR3 protein: CASSIEGAGEQYF
CDR3 DNA: TGTGCCAGTAGTATAGAGGGAGCTGGCGAGCAGTACTTC

J gene: TRBJ2-1
V gene: TRBV28
D gene: -
clone size: -
CDR3 protein: CASSSPDFYNEQFF
CDR3 DNA: TGTGCCAGCAGTTCCCCGGACTTCTACAATGAGCAGTTCTTC

J gene: TRBJ1-2
V gene: TRBV24-1
D gene: -
clone size: few
CDR3 protein: CATSDANYGYTF
CDR3 DNA: TGTGCCACCAGTGACGCTAACTATGGCTACACCTTC

J gene: TRBJ1-2
V gene: TRBV4-1
D gene: TRBD1
clone size: -
CDR3 protein: CASSQGDRPYGYTF
CDR3 DNA: TGCGCCAGCAGCCAAGGGGACAGACCATATGGCTACACCTTC

J gene: TRBJ1-1
V gene: TRBV7-9
D gene: TRBD1
clone size: once
CDR3 protein: CASSLGDRGRTEAFF
CDR3 DNA: TGTGCCAGCAGCTTAGGGGACAGGGGGCGGACTGAAGCTTTCTTT

J gene: TRBJ2-6
V gene: TRBV19
D gene: TRBD1
clone size: -
CDR3 protein: CASSIQGAGANVLTF
CDR3 DNA: TGTGCCAGTAGTATCCAGGGGGCTGGGGCCAACGTCCTGACTTTC

J gene: TRBJ1-2
V gene: TRBV5-1
D gene: -
clone size: -
CDR3 protein: CASSSTGYGGYTF
CDR3 DNA: TGCGCCAGCAGCTCTACAGGTTACGGGGGCTACACCTTC

J gene: TRBJ2-3
V gene: TRBV30
D gene: -
clone size: -
CDR3 protein: CAWSRRDMGWGDTQYF
CDR3 DNA: TGTGCCTGGAGTCGCCGGGACATGGGTTGGGGAGATACGCAGTATTTT

J gene: TRBJ1-4
V gene: TRBV28
D gene: TRBD1
clone size: -
CDR3 protein: CASSSTGTGRNEKLFF
CDR3 DNA: TGTGCCAGCAGTTCCACCGGGACAGGGAGAAATGAAAAACTGTTTTTT

J gene: TRBJ1-2
V gene: TRBV24-1
D gene: -
clone size: -
CDR3 protein: CATSQEGANYGYTF
CDR3 DNA: TGTGCCACCAGCCAGGAGGGTGCTAACTATGGCTACACCTTC

J gene: TRBJ1-5
V gene: TRBV2
D gene: -
clone size: -
CDR3 protein: CASRKDIYSNQPQHF
CDR3 DNA: TGTGCCAGCAGGAAGGACATCTATAGCAATCAGCCCCAGCATTTT

J gene: TRBJ2-7
V gene: TRBV28
D gene: -
clone size: -
CDR3 protein: CASSEAQVSSYEQYF
CDR3 DNA: TGTGCCAGCAGCGAAGCCCAGGTGAGCTCCTACGAGCAGTACTTC

J gene: TRBJ1-4
V gene: TRBV19
D gene: -
clone size: -
CDR3 protein: CASTISQAPWDEKLFF
CDR3 DNA: TGTGCCAGTACCATATCCCAGGCGCCTTGGGATGAAAAACTGTTTTTT

J gene: TRBJ2-2
V gene: TRBV9
D gene: -
clone size: -
CDR3 protein: CASSVAAVGELFF
CDR3 DNA: TGTGCCAGCAGCGTAGCCGCAGTCGGGGAGCTGTTTTTT

J gene: TRBJ2-3
V gene: TRBV29-1
D gene: -
clone size: -
CDR3 protein: CSVVFPPTLVADTQYF
CDR3 DNA: TGCAGCGTTGTGTTCCCACCTACCCTAGTGGCAGATACGCAGTATTTT

J gene: TRBJ1-2
V gene: TRBV10-3
D gene: -
clone size: -
CDR3 protein: CAISESIQNGYTF
CDR3 DNA: TGTGCCATCAGTGAGTCGATACAGAATGGCTACACCTTC

J gene: TRBJ2-1
V gene: TRBV24-1
D gene: TRBD2
clone size: -
CDR3 protein: CATSDPREGQYNEQFF
CDR3 DNA: TGTGCCACCAGTGACCCGCGGGAGGGCCAATACAATGAGCAGTTCTTC

J gene: TRBJ2-7
V gene: TRBV21-1
D gene: -
clone size: few
CDR3 protein: CASSKDEVSVYEQYF
CDR3 DNA: TGTGCCAGCAGCAAAGATGAGGTAAGCGTATACGAGCAGTACTTC